What follows are 29 T cell receptor beta chains derived from one specimen sequenced in a study of vaccination and CD4 T cells after COVID-19. Researchers used the Oncomine TCR Beta short-read assay to sequence DNA from cultured CD4+ T cells. MiXCR, run by TCRdb on the PCR reads, gives a single entry per CDR3 protein. Among about 8,200 distinct CDR3 sequences listed, 40% to 60% were seen once. No antigen has been assigned to these receptors. Treatment: approximately nine-day PBMC culture with coronavirus spike peptide pools or control peptides (ViraFEST assay). Those CD4+ T cells from the unexposed donor predate the COVID-19 pandemic (2011-2018). The source material was CD4+ T cells from blood, cultured in vitro. The receptors come from a human donor in good health.

This clonotype has just a few counts. The chain uses TRBV27 and TRBJ1-4, with a possible D match to TRBD1 (6 bases). Germline V gene lookup returns CDR1 MNHEY and CDR2 SMNVEV (reference sequence). The CDR3 contains 15 residues. Trimming took off 5 bases at V and 7 bases at J, with 17 bases between the two ends. CDR3 sequence: CASSVTGREGEKLFF. CDR3 DNA: TGTGCCAGCAGTGTCACAGGGAGAGAGGGTGAAAAACTGTTTTTT. The full variable domain, completed using reference TRBV27 and TRBJ1-4, is EAQVTQNPRYLITVTGKKLTVTCSQNMNHEYMSWYRQDPGLGLRQIYYSMNVEVTDKGDVPEGYKVSRKEKRNFPLILESPSPNQTSLYFCASSVTGREGEKLFFGSGTQLSVL.

This clonotype came up a few times. The V and J genes are TRBV7-2 and TRBJ1-1, with D perhaps matching TRBD1 (6 bases). CDR1 is SGHTA and CDR2 is FQGNSA in the germline V gene. The ends were cut back, 5 bases at V and 0 bases at J, with 16 bases in the middle. CDR3 length: 16 residues. The CDR3 nucleotides read TGTGCCAGCAGCCGCGGACAGATGAGATTGAACACTGAAGCTTTCTTT. The encoded protein is CASSRGQMRLNTEAFF.

The rearrangement joins TRBV20-1 to TRBJ2-3; the match to TRBD2 covers 11 bases. The V segment lost 3 bases and the J segment 6 bases; nucleotides outside the gene matches: 11. The CDR3 contains 16 residues. Per germline, CDR1 DFQATT and CDR2 SNEGSKA (reference sequence). CDR3 protein: CSASIAGGVVGDTQYF. The CDR3 DNA sequence: TGCAGTGCTAGCATAGCGGGAGGGGTGGTAGGTGATACGCAGTATTTT.

The chain carries TRBV4-1 and TRBJ2-7; 14 nucleotides agree with TRBD2. With V trimmed by 4 bases and J by 6 bases, 5 bases remained unmatched. The V gene's germline CDR1 is MGHRA and CDR2 YSYEKL. CDR3 length: 15 residues. The CDR3 nucleotides are TGCGCCAGCAGCCGAGCGGGACTAGCGGGGGCCGAGCAGTACTTC. It specifies CASSRAGLAGAEQYF.

The V and J genes are TRBV4-1 and TRBJ1-3; weak D call: TRBD1 (6 bases). The CDR3 length is 18 residues. Germline CDR1 reads MGHRA; CDR2 reads YSYEKL. The germline V and J ends were trimmed by 2 bases and 0 bases, with 17 bases remaining between them. The CDR3 DNA is TGCGCCAGCAGCCAACGAGGACAGAACAAACTCTCTGGAAACACCATATATTTT. Encoded protein: CASSQRGQNKLSGNTIYF.

CDR3 sequence: CASSLALPGGSEQYF. Here the CDR3 DNA reads TGTGCCAGCAGTTTAGCGCTCCCGGGGGGGAGCGAGCAGTACTTC. The rearrangement uses TRBV12-3 or TRBV12-4 and TRBJ2-7, with 8 bases aligning to TRBD2. V gave up 0 bases and J gave up 6 bases; unmatched junction bases: 7. This CDR3 is 15 amino acids long.

The rearrangement joins TRBV10-1 to TRBJ2-5; unclear D gene. Germline loops: CDR1 WNHNN, CDR2 SYGVQD (reference sequence). V was shortened by 5 bases and J by 4 bases, with 14 bases between the two germline ends. This CDR3 contains 14 residues. CDR3 nucleotide sequence: TGCGCCAGCAGTCCAGGCGTCCGCCGAGAGACCCAGTACTTC. This codes for CASSPGVRRETQYF.

V is TRBV30 and J is TRBJ1-5; TRBD1 is a possible D gene (6 bases). V was cut by 0 bases and J by 5 bases, with 8 bases left in between. The CDR3 loop spans 13 amino acids. The germline CDR1 and CDR2 sequences are GTSNPN and SVGIG (reference sequence). The CDR3 DNA follows: TGTGCCTGGAGTGTGGGGGCAGATCAGCCCCAGCATTTT. Encoded protein: CAWSVGADQPQHF.

V is TRBV4-3 and J is TRBJ1-1; D unclear. The germline V gene encodes CDR1 LGHNA and CDR2 YSLEER. The CDR3 is 14 amino acids. Trimming cost V 0 bases and J 3 bases, with 8 bases left between them. The CDR3 DNA reads as TGCGCCAGCAGCCAAGATACGGGTGACACTGAAGCTTTCTTT. It encodes CASSQDTGDTEAFF.

The chain employs TRBV20-1 and TRBJ2-7, with 10 positions matching TRBD1. This CDR3 has 18 residues. The germline V gene encodes CDR1 DFQATT and CDR2 SNEGSKA (reference sequence). With 1 base clipped from V and 6 bases from J, the junction kept 18 bases outside the gene matches. CDR3 sequence (DNA): TGCAGTGCTAGAGTGCCCTTAAGGACAGGGGGGATCTCTGGCGAGCAGTACTTC. This codes for CSARVPLRTGGISGEQYF.

This sequence joins TRBV5-1 and TRBJ1-1; possible D gene TRBD1, 6 bases. Germline CDR1 and CDR2: SGHRS and YFSETQ. Trimming cost V 0 bases and J 8 bases, with 11 bases left between them. The CDR3 extends over 13 amino acids. The CDR3 DNA is TGCGCCAGCAGCTTGGGGGGGCCAGGGGAAGCTTTCTTT. It specifies CASSLGGPGEAFF. Full variable domain (rest looked up from reference TRBV5-1 and TRBJ1-1): KAGVTQTPRYLIKTRGQQVTLSCSPISGHRSVSWYQQTPGQGLQFLFEYFSETQRNKGNFPGRFSGRQFSNSRSEMNVSTLELGDSALYLCASSLGGPGEAFFGQGTRLTVV.

The chain uses TRBV20-1 and TRBJ2-7; 8 bases agree with TRBD2. The CDR3 covers 13 residues. The trim removed 6 bases at V and 5 bases at J, leaving 9 bases unmatched. The germline CDR1 and CDR2 sequences are DFQATT and SNEGSKA (reference sequence). The CDR3 bases are TGCAGTGCAGACCGGGCGGGGGGCCACGAGCAGTACTTC. This translates into CSADRAGGHEQYF.

The rearrangement links TRBV21-1 to TRBJ2-7; the table's D call, TRBD2, has no DNA check behind it. TRBV21-1 represents a pseudogene. The CDR3 totals 14 residues. CDR3 coding DNA: TGTGCCAGCAGCAACCTCGGGAGTAGCTACGAGCAGTACTTC. This translates into CASSNLGSSYEQYF.

This clonotype was observed a handful of times. The genes are TRBV6-2 or TRBV6-3 and TRBJ2-2; TRBD1 aligns across 7 bases. This CDR3 region has 15 residues. After removal of 5 bases from V and 2 bases from J, the junction contained 5 bases not matched to a gene. Germline CDR1 MNHEY, CDR2 SVGEGT. Written as DNA, the CDR3 is TGTGCCAGCAGTACCCGGGACAGAAACACCGGGGAGCTGTTTTTT. Amino acids: CASSTRDRNTGELFF.

This clonotype was seen a handful of times. The chain employs TRBV24-1 and TRBJ1-2; possible D gene TRBD1, 5 bases. CDR1 is KGHDR and CDR2 is SFDVKD in the germline V gene. The CDR3 covers 14 residues. The V end was cut by 7 bases, the J end by 3 bases, with 14 bases between. CDR3 nucleotide sequence: TGTGCCACCAGCCTGGGGGGGGAATACTATGGCTACACCTTC. Translating it yields CATSLGGEYYGYTF.

This clonotype was recorded a few times. The V gene is TRBV29-1, the J gene TRBJ1-2; 8 bases are a match to TRBD1. The CDR3 is 13 amino acids. Germline values: CDR1 SQVTM, CDR2 ANQGSEA. V trimming: 4 bases; J trimming: 7 bases; junction bases outside the gene matches: 8. Here the CDR3 reads CSVVLPGGSGYTF. The DNA for the CDR3 is TGCAGCGTTGTCCTTCCAGGGGGCAGTGGCTACACCTTC.

This chain joins TRBV23-1 and TRBJ1-6, with 10 positions matching TRBD1. TRBV23-1 is given ORF status, its function remaining uncertain. This CDR3 is built from 18 residues. The junction had 13 bases not matched to a gene; V was cut back by 6 bases and J by 5 bases. This CDR3 is CASSRGQGNVGNNSPLHF. The CDR3 DNA sequence: TGCGCCAGCAGCAGGGGACAGGGGAACGTCGGGAATAATTCACCCCTCCACTTT.

This chain connects TRBV7-9 to TRBJ1-2; possibly TRBD1 for D (6 bases). CDR1 and CDR2 (germline): SEHNR, FQNEAQ (reference sequence). This CDR3 is built from 14 residues. V lost 4 bases to trimming and J lost 8 bases, with 17 bases between them. The CDR3 here is CASSYREFSIGYTF. The CDR3 bases are TGTGCCAGCAGCTACAGGGAATTCTCTATAGGCTACACCTTC. Combining the CDR3 with reference TRBV7-9 and TRBJ1-2 gives the whole variable domain DTGVSQNPRHKITKRGQNVTFRCDPISEHNRLYWYRQTLGQGPEFLTYFQNEAQLEKSRLLSDRFSAERPKGSFSTLEIQRTEQGDSAMYLCASSYREFSIGYTFGSGTRLTVV.

The rearrangement joins TRBV19 to TRBJ1-1; weak D call: TRBD1 (5 bases). V lost 4 bases to trimming and J lost 12 bases, with 21 bases between them. The CDR3 totals 14 residues. Germline loops: CDR1 LNHDA, CDR2 SQIVND (reference sequence). The CDR3 DNA reads TGTGCCAGTAGTAACTCCGGGACTCTTGGTCGGTCTTTCTTT. It is translated as CASSNSGTLGRSFF.

The chain recombines TRBV14 with TRBJ1-2; 9 positions agree with TRBD1. From germline, CDR1 is SGHDN and CDR2 FVKESK. The CDR3 runs to 14 residues. The ends lost 3 bases at V and 7 bases at J; junction bases unmatched: 6. CDR3: CASSQRLQGAGYTF. The CDR3 DNA reads as TGTGCCAGCAGCCAGAGACTACAGGGGGCTGGCTACACCTTC. The full variable domain, in which reference TRBV14 and TRBJ1-2 provide the parts outside the CDR3, is EAGVTQFPSHSVIEKGQTVTLRCDPISGHDNLYWYRRVMGKEIKFLLHFVKESKQDESGMPNNRFLAERTGGTYSTLKVQPAELEDSGVYFCASSQRLQGAGYTFGSGTRLTVV.

V is TRBV5-1 and J is TRBJ2-7, with TRBD2 matching 9 bases. In germline, CDR1 is SGHRS, CDR2 YFSETQ. This CDR3 is built from 16 residues. V trimming: 0 bases; J trimming: 3 bases; junction bases outside the gene matches: 7. The CDR3 DNA is TGCGCCAGCAGCTTGGTGTCTAGCGGGAATGACTACGAGCAGTACTTC. Amino acid sequence: CASSLVSSGNDYEQYF. The variable domain in full, with the rest retrieved from reference TRBV5-1 and TRBJ2-7, is KAGVTQTPRYLIKTRGQQVTLSCSPISGHRSVSWYQQTPGQGLQFLFEYFSETQRNKGNFPGRFSGRQFSNSRSEMNVSTLELGDSALYLCASSLVSSGNDYEQYFGPGTRLTVT.

The genes are TRBV14 and TRBJ2-1; TRBD1 is a possible D gene (6 bases). The CDR3 covers 15 residues. CDR1 and CDR2 from the germline V gene are SGHDN and FVKESK. The V end was cut by 6 bases, the J end by 4 bases, with 16 bases between. CDR3 residues: CASRHGTRNYNEQFF. In DNA form, the CDR3 reads TGTGCCAGCAGGCACGGGACAAGGAATTACAATGAGCAGTTCTTC.

The rearrangement links TRBV19 to TRBJ2-2, with D maybe TRBD1 (6 bases). CDR1 is LNHDA and CDR2 is SQIVND in the germline V gene (reference sequence). V lost 4 bases and J lost 2, with 11 bases in between. The CDR3 is made up of 15 amino acids. CDR3 amino acids: CASSNYRVNTGELFF. CDR3 sequence (DNA): TGTGCCAGTAGTAATTACAGGGTTAACACCGGGGAGCTGTTTTTT.

The chain combines TRBV19 with TRBJ1-5, with a weak D call TRBD1 (5 bases). The CDR3 has 15 residues. The V gene's germline CDR1 is LNHDA and CDR2 SQIVND (reference sequence). V was clipped by 7 bases and J by 0 bases, with 13 bases between them. Here the CDR3 reads CASMEQGVSNQPQHF. The CDR3 region has the DNA TGTGCCAGTATGGAGCAGGGAGTTAGCAATCAGCCCCAGCATTTT.

This rearrangement joins TRBV15 to TRBJ2-1, with D possibly being TRBD2 (5 bases). V shed 0 bases and J shed 4 bases, with 7 bases lying between them. The CDR3 has 14 residues. Germline V CDR1 and CDR2: LNHNV, YYDKDF (reference sequence). CDR3 amino acids: CATSRDRGYNEQFF. DNA of the CDR3: TGTGCCACCAGCAGAGATCGGGGATACAATGAGCAGTTCTTC.

The genes are TRBV6-2 or TRBV6-3 and TRBJ2-5; 7 bases align to TRBD2. This CDR3 has 14 residues. The germline V gene has CDR1 MNHEY and CDR2 SVGEGT. V shed 7 bases and J 1 base; nucleotides not matched to a gene: 6. The CDR3 spells CASNRGGSQETQYF. The CDR3 DNA sequence: TGTGCCAGCAACCGCGGGGGTTCCCAAGAGACCCAGTACTTC.

This clonotype was seen a handful of times. The CDR3 spells CASSPGLGATDTQYF. The CDR3 region has the DNA TGTGCCAGCAGCCCCGGGCTGGGGGCGACAGATACGCAGTATTTT. This sequence joins TRBV7-6 and TRBJ2-3; tentative D call: TRBD1 (6 bases). Germline CDR1 SGHVS, CDR2 FNYEAQ. The V end lost 5 bases, the J end lost 3 bases, and 15 bases lay between the germline ends. The CDR3 has 15 amino acids. Filled out from reference TRBV7-6 and TRBJ2-3, the complete variable domain reads GAGVSQSPRYKVTKRGQDVALRCDPISGHVSLYWYRQALGQGPEFLTYFNYEAQQDKSGLPNDRFSAERPEGSISTLTIQRTEQRDSAMYRCASSPGLGATDTQYFGPGTRLTVL.

This clonotype was counted between two and nine times. The chain carries TRBV15 and TRBJ1-5; D gene ambiguous. Germline V gene lookup returns CDR1 LNHNV and CDR2 YYDKDF (reference sequence). V lost 0 bases, J lost 5 bases, and 11 bases lay in between. The CDR3 contains 15 residues. In DNA, the CDR3 is TGTGCCACCAGCAGAGATCAACAGAACTATCAGCCCCAGCATTTT. Translating it yields CATSRDQQNYQPQHF.

V and J are TRBV18 and TRBJ1-1; no clear D. Trimming removed 3 bases at V and 1 base at J, with 12 bases between. The germline gives CDR1 KGHSH, CDR2 LQKENI. The CDR3 covers 15 residues. In nucleotides, the CDR3 is TGTGCCAGCTCACCTACCTATGGGGAGAACACTGAAGCTTTCTTT. Protein product: CASSPTYGENTEAFF.